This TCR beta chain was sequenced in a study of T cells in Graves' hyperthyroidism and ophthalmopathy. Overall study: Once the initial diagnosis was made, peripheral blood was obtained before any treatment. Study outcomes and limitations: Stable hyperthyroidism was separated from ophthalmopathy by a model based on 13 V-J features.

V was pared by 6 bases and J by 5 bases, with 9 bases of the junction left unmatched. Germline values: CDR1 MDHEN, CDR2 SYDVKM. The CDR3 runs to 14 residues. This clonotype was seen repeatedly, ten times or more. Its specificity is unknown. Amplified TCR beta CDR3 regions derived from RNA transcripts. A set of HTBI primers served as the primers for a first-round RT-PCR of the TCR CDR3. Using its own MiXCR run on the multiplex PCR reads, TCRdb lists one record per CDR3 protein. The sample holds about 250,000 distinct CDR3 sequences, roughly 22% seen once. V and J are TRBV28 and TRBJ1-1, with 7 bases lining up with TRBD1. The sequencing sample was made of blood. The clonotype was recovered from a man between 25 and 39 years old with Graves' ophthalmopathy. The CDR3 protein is CASRLEQGSTEAFF. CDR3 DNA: TGTGCCAGCAGGCTGGAACAGGGGTCGACTGAAGCTTTCTTT.